The rows below give T cell receptor beta chains drawn from one sample of a study of sequential checkpoint blockade in melanoma. Generated by immunoSEQ multiplex PCR, the TCRdb table keeps only in-frame clones and is missing some. The table records approximately 3,700 clones, 55% to 70% of them present only once. The specimen comprised CD8+ T cells sorted from blood (inferred from file names), sampled from a patient given nivolumab and ipilimumab in sequence. Receptors were obtained from a human donor with melanoma. CDR3s leave out the opening cysteine and the closing phenylalanine or tryptophan. Fields, in order: J gene, clone size, V gene, CDR3 protein. A row's size may be missing; if present it is once, few, many or a size class.

>TRBJ1-1|.|TRBV7-9
ASTTNRDRHNTEAF
>TRBJ2-3|.|TRBV5-4
ASSLASISTDTQY
>TRBJ2-7|.|TRBV7-6
ASSLGTQGEPSYEQY
>TRBJ2-7|.|TRBV10-3
AIGPPGEQY
>TRBJ2-3|.|TRBV9
ASSARTSADTQY
>TRBJ2-7|.|TRBV19
ASSLTSGAFTYEQY
>TRBJ1-1|.|TRBV9
ASSVRDTTEAF
>TRBJ2-6|few|TRBV6-1
ASSEDSSGANVLT
>TRBJ1-4|.|TRBV6-1
ASSTTGGNEKLF
>TRBJ2-3|.|TRBV7-6
ASSTGLTDTQY
>TRBJ1-2|.|TRBV6-1
ASIPFGGSYGYT
>TRBJ2-7|.|TRBV7-9
ASSPGLAGGYEQY
>TRBJ2-7|few|TRBV21-1
ASSKGGTGAWEQY
>TRBJ2-1|.|TRBV28
ASRRPGPGTYNEQF
>TRBJ2-7|.|TRBV7-9
ASSLEQGSAYEQY
>TRBJ1-6|.|TRBV6-6
ASNQDRHYNSPLH
>TRBJ2-1|.|TRBV30
AWSWGRGYNEQF
>TRBJ2-6|.|TRBV27
ASTGDSNVLT
>TRBJ1-5|.|TRBV4-1
ASSQIQTGGNQPQH
>TRBJ1-2|few|TRBV15
ATRSMGQISATNYGYT
>TRBJ2-7|medium-sized|TRBV27
ASFSSSYEQY
>TRBJ2-5|.|TRBV27
ASRETGWETQY
>TRBJ2-7|.|TRBV7-9
ASSSYGNAYEQY
>TRBJ2-1|once|TRBV4-3
ASSPTVSYNEQF
>TRBJ2-5|.|TRBV4-1
ASSQDGARLQETQY